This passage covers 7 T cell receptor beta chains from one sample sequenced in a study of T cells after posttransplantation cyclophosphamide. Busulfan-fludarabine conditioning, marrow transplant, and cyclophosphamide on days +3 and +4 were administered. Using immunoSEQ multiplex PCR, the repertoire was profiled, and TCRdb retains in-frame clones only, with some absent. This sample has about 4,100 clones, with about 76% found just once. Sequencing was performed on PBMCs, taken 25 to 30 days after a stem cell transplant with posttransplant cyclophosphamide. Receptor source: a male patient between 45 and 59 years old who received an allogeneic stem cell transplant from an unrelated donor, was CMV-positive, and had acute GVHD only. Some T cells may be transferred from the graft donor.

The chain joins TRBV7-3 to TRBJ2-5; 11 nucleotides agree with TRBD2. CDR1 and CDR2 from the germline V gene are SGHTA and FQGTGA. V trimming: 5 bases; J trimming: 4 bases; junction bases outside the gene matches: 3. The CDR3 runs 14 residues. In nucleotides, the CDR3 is TGTGCCAGCAGCCCCGGGACTAGCGGAGAGACCCAGTACTTC. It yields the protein CASSPGTSGETQYF.

The chain's CDR3 is CASSLWTGVHSYEQYF. The CDR3 DNA reads TGCGCCAGCAGCTTGTGGACAGGAGTTCACTCCTACGAGCAGTACTTC. The chain links TRBV5-1 to TRBJ2-7; TRBD1 matches 7 bases. V was pared by 1 base and J by 0 bases, with 7 bases of the junction left unmatched. Germline-derived CDR1 and CDR2 are SGHRS and YFSETQ. The CDR3 extends over 16 amino acids.

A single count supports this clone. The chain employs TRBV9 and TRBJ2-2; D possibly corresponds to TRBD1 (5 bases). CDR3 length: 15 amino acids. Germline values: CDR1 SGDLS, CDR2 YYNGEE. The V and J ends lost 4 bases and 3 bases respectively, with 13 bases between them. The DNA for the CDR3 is TGTGCCAGCAGCCCAAGACAGTCATACACCGGGGAGCTGTTTTTT. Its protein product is CASSPRQSYTGELFF.

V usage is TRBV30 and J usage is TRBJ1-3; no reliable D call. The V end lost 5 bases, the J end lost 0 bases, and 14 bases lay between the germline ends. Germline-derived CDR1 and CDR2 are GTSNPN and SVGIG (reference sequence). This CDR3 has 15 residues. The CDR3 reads CAWSPDGNSGNTIYF. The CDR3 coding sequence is TGTGCCTGGTCCCCGGACGGGAACTCTGGAAACACCATATATTTT.

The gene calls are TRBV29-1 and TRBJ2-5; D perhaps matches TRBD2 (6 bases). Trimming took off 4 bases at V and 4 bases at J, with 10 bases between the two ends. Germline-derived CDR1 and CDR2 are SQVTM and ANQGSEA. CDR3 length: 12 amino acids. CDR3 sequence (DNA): TGCAGCGTTGGTGGGAGGCGAGAGACCCAGTACTTC. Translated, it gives CSVGGRRETQYF.

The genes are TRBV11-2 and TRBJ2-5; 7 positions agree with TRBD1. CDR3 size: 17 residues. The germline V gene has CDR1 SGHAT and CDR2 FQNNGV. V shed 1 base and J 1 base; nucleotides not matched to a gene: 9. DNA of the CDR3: TGTGCCAGCAGCTTAGGCGACAGGGTTGGGGGCCAAGAGACCCAGTACTTC. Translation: CASSLGDRVGGQETQYF. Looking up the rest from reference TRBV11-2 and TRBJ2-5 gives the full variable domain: EAGVAQSPRYKIIEKRQSVAFWCNPISGHATLYWYQQILGQGPKLLIQFQNNGVVDDSQLPKDRFSAERLKGVDSTLKIQPAKLEDSAVYLCASSLGDRVGGQETQYFGPGTRLLVL.

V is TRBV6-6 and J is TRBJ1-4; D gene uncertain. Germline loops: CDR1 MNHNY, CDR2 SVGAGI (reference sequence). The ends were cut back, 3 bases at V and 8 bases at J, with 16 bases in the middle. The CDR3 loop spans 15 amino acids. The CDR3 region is CASSYTAEGGEKLFF. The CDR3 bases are TGTGCCAGCAGTTATACGGCAGAGGGTGGGGAAAAACTGTTTTTT.